Included here is one T cell receptor beta chain sequence, with context. The data were obtained in a study of blood T cell repertoires in COVID-19. TCRdb keeps only in-frame clones here, not all; method: immunoSEQ multiplex PCR. The sample has under 95,000 clones; about 82% are singletons. The CDR3 is made up of 13 amino acids. The V gene's germline CDR1 is SEHNR and CDR2 FQNEAQ (reference sequence). V was shortened by 0 bases and J by 7 bases, with 9 bases between the two germline ends. Sequenced sample: peripheral blood. This chain links TRBV7-9 with TRBJ1-1; D is unclear. This TCR came from a middle-aged man with COVID-19, enrolled during active disease. The DNA of the CDR3 is TGTGCCAGCAGCTTAGCTGGTACCGGTGAAGCTTTCTTT. It yields the protein CASSLAGTGEAFF.